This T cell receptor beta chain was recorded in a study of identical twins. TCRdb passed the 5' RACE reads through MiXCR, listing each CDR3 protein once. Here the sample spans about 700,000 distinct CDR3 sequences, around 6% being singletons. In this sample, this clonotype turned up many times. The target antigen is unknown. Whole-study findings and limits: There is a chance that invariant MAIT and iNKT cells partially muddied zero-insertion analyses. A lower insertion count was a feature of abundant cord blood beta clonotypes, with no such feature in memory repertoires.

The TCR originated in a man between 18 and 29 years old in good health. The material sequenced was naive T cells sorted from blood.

CDR3: CSARGQRNYAEAFF. The DNA of the CDR3 is TGCAGCGCCAGGGGACAGCGGAATTACGCTGAAGCTTTCTTT. The chain couples TRBV29-1 to TRBJ1-1, with TRBD1 identical over 7 bases. The germline V gene encodes CDR1 SQVTM and CDR2 ANQGSEA. The ends lost 7 bases at V and 6 bases at J; junction bases unmatched: 14. There are 14 residues in the CDR3. Supplemented by reference TRBV29-1 and TRBJ1-1, the full variable domain reads SAVISQKPSRDICQRGTSLTIQCQVDSQVTMMFWYRQQPGQSLTLIATANQGSEATYESGFVIDKFPISRPNLTFSTLTVSNMSPEDSSIYLCSARGQRNYAEAFFGQGTRLTVV.